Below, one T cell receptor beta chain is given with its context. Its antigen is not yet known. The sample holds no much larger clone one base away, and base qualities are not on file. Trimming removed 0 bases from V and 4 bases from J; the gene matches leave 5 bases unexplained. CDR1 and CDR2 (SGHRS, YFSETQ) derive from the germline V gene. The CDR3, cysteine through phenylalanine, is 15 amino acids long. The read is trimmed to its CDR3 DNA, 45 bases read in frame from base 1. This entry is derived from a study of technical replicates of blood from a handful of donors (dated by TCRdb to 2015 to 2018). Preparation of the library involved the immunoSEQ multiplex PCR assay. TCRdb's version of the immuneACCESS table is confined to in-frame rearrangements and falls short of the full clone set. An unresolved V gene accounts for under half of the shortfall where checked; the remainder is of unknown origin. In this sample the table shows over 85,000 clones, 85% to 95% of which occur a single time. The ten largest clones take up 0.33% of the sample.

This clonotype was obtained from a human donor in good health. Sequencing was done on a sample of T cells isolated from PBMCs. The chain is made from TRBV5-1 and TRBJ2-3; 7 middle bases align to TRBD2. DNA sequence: TGCGCCAGCAGCTTGGATGGCGGGAGCTCAGATACGCAGTATTTT. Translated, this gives CASSLDGGSSDTQYF. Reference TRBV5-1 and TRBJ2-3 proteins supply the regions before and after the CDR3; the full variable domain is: KAGVTQTPRYLIKTRGQQVTLSCSPISGHRSVSWYQQTPGQGLQFLFEYFSETQRNKGNFPGRFSGRQFSNSRSEMNVSTLELGDSALYLCASSLDGGSSDTQYFGPGTRLTVL.